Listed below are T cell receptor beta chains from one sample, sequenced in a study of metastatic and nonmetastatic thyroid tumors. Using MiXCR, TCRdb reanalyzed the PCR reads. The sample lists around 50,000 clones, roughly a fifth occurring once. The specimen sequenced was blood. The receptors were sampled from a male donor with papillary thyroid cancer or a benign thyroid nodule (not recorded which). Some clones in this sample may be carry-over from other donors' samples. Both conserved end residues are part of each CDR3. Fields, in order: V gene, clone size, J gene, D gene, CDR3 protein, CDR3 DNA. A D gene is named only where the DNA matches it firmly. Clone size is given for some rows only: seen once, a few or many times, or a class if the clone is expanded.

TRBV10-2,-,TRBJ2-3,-,CASTKLKGGGSDTQYF,TGCGCCAGCACCAAACTCAAGGGGGGGGGTTCAGATACGCAGTATTTT
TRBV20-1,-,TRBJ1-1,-,CSARVSGTGRTFF,TGCAGTGCTAGAGTTTCGGGTACGGGTCGAACTTTCTTT
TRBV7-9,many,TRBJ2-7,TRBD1,CASTQDRDDEQYF,TGTGCCAGCACCCAGGACAGGGACGACGAGCAGTACTTC
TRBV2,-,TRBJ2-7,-,CASSPPFTDEQYF,TGTGCCAGCAGTCCCCCGTTTACGGACGAGCAGTACTTC
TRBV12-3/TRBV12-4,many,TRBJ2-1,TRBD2,CASSLVILPASGEYNEQFF,TGTGCCAGCAGTTTAGTAATTTTGCCGGCTAGCGGGGAATACAATGAGCAGTTCTTC
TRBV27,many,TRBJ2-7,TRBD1,CASSQGTGGREQYF,TGTGCCAGCAGTCAAGGGACAGGGGGAAGGGAGCAGTACTTC
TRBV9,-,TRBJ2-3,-,CARSVGGWGTDTQYF,TGTGCCCGCAGCGTAGGAGGCTGGGGGACGGATACGCAGTATTTT
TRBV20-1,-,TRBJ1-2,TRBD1,CSARGGQGLEGYTF,TGCAGTGCTAGAGGAGGACAGGGCCTGGAAGGCTACACCTTC
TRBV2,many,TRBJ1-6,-,CASSHGYYNSPLHF,TGTGCCAGCAGTCACGGTTACTATAATTCACCCCTCCACTTT
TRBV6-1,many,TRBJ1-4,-,CASSHRDTTNEKLFF,TGTGCCAGCAGCCACCGGGACACAACTAATGAAAAACTGTTTTTT
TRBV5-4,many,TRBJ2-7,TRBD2,CASSLTSGSYEQYF,TGTGCCAGCAGCTTGACTAGCGGCTCCTACGAGCAGTACTTC
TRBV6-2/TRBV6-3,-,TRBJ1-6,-,CASSYYRESPLHF,TGTGCCAGCAGTTACTACAGGGAGTCACCCCTCCACTTT
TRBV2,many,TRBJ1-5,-,CASRPGTHQPQHF,TGTGCCAGCAGACCCGGGACACATCAGCCCCAGCATTTT
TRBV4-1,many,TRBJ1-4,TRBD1,CASSTGDTTNEKLFF,TGCGCCAGTTCGACAGGGGATACAACTAATGAAAAACTGTTTTTT
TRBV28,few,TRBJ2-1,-,CASSLLGVRYNEQFF,TGTGCCAGCAGTTTATTGGGAGTCCGCTACAATGAGCAGTTCTTC
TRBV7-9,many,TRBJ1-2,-,CASSQTAGNYGYTF,TGTGCCAGCAGCCAAACCGCGGGAAACTATGGCTACACCTTC
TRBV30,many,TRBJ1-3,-,CAWSGHGGNTIYF,TGTGCCTGGAGTGGACATGGCGGGAACACCATATATTTT
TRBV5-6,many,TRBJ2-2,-,CASSEEQESGRTGELFF,TGTGCCAGCAGCGAGGAACAGGAGTCGGGTCGCACCGGGGAGCTGTTTTTT
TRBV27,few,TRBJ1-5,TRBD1,CASSPRQGAYGNQPQHF,TGTGCCAGCAGTCCCCGGCAGGGGGCGTACGGCAATCAGCCCCAGCATTTT
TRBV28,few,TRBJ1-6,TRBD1,CAGSARQGAIGETLHF,TGTGCCGGCAGTGCGAGACAGGGGGCCATAGGGGAGACCCTCCACTTT
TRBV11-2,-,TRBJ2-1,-,CASSLLASLGDEQFF,TGTGCCAGCAGCTTACTAGCGAGCTTAGGCGACGAACAGTTCTTC
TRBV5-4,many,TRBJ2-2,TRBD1,CASSLDRGQTGELFF,TGTGCCAGCAGCCTCGACAGGGGGCAAACCGGGGAGCTGTTTTTT
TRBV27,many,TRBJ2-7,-,CASSSPEQYF,TGTGCCAGCAGTTCCCCCGAGCAGTACTTC
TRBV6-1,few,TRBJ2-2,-,CASFPHSDTGELFF,TGTGCCAGCTTCCCGCATAGCGACACAGGGGAGCTGTTTTTT
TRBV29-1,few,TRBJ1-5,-,CSVEVAGNQPQHF,TGCAGCGTTGAAGTGGCGGGCAATCAGCCCCAGCATTTT
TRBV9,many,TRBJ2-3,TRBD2,CASSGDGTSGPTDTQYF,TGTGCCAGCAGCGGGGACGGGACTAGCGGCCCCACAGATACGCAGTATTTT
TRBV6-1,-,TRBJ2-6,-,CASSEAVSGANVLTF,TGTGCCAGCAGTGAAGCGGTCTCTGGGGCCAATGTCCTGACTTTC
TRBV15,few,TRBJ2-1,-,CATRQTNEQFF,TGTGCCACCAGACAGACCAATGAGCAGTTCTTC
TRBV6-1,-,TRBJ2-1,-,CASTPPGSHYNEQFF,TGTGCCAGCACCCCCCCAGGGTCCCATTACAATGAGCAGTTCTTC
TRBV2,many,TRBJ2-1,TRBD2,CASSEDGGRTSSYNEQFF,TGTGCCAGCAGTGAGGACGGCGGGAGGACCAGCTCCTACAATGAGCAGTTCTTC
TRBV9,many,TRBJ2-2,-,CASSVGNTGELFF,TGTGCCAGCAGCGTGGGTAACACCGGGGAGCTGTTTTTT
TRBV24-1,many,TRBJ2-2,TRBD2,CATSDPRLADTGELFF,TGTGCCACCAGTGATCCCAGACTAGCGGACACCGGGGAGCTGTTTTTT
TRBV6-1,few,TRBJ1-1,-,CASISTPPGWLTEAFF,TGTGCCAGCATCAGTACCCCACCCGGGTGGCTGACTGAAGCTTTCTTT
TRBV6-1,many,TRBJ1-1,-,CASSPRGQANPEAFF,TGTGCCAGCAGCCCCAGGGGCCAGGCGAACCCTGAAGCTTTCTTT
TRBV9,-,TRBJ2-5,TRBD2,CASSEASGGGLETQYF,TGTGCCAGCAGCGAGGCTAGCGGGGGGGGTTTGGAGACCCAGTACTTC
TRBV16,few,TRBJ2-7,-,CASSQTDSYEQYF,TGTGCCAGCAGCCAAACAGACTCCTACGAGCAGTACTTC
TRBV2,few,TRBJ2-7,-,CASSGVEAYYEQYF,TGTGCCAGCAGTGGGGTGGAGGCGTACTACGAGCAGTACTTC
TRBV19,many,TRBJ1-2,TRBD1,CASSMGTGYGYTF,TGTGCCAGTAGTATGGGGACAGGCTATGGCTACACCTTC
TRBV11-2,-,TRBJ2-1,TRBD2,CASSLQTSGIVNEQFF,TGTGCCAGCAGCCTCCAGACTAGCGGGATAGTAAATGAGCAGTTCTTC
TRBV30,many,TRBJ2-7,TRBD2,CAWSGFALRGRNLYEQYF,TGTGCCTGGAGTGGCTTTGCCTTGCGGGGGAGGAACCTATACGAGCAGTACTTC
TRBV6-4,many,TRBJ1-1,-,CASSAGEGTEAFF,TGTGCCAGCAGTGCGGGAGAAGGCACTGAAGCTTTCTTT
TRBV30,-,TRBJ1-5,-,CAWSGCGKQPKHF,TGTGCCTGGAGTGGGTGTGGAAAGCAGCCCAAGCATTTT
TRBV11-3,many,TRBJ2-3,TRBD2,CASSSLAGDTDTQYF,TGTGCCAGCAGCTCATTAGCGGGGGACACAGATACGCAGTATTTT
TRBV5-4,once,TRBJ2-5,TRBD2,CASSLRLAGGQETQYF,TGTGCCAGCAGCTTGCGACTAGCGGGGGGCCAAGAGACCCAGTACTTC
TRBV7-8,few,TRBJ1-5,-,CASDYRPQSSNQPQHF,TGTGCCAGCGATTATAGGCCTCAGTCCTCGAATCAGCCCCAGCATTTT
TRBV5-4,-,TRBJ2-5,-,CASSGVTFHETQYF,TGTGCCAGCAGCGGAGTGACATTTCATGAGACCCAGTACTTC
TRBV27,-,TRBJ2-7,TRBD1,CASRVGTGGYEQYF,TGTGCCAGCAGGGTCGGGACAGGGGGTTACGAGCAGTACTTC
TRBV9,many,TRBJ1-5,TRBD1,CASSRGTGDNQPQHF,TGTGCCAGCAGCCGTGGGACAGGGGATAATCAGCCCCAGCATTTT
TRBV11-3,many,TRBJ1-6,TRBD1,CASSHRGEGSPLHF,TGTGCCAGCAGCCACAGGGGAGAGGGTTCACCCCTCCACTTT
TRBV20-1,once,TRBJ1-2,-,CSAHRFGRANYGYTF,TGCAGTGCTCACCGATTTGGCAGGGCTAACTATGGCTACACCTTC